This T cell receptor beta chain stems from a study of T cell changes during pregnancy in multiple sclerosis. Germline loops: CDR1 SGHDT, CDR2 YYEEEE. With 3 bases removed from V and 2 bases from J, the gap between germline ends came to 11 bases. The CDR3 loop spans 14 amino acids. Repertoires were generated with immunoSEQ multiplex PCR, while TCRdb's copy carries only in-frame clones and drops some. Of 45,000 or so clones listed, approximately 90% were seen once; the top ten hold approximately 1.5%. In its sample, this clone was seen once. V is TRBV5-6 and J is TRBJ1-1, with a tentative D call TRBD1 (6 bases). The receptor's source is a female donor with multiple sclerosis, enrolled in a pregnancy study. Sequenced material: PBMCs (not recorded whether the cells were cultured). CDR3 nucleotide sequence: TGTGCCAGCAGCTGGGCGGGGGCAAACACTGAAGCTTTCTTT. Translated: CASSWAGANTEAFF.